A selection of T cell receptor beta chains follows, all from one sample in a study of shared clonotypes between healthy human individuals. Profiling relied on immunoSEQ multiplex PCR, and the TCRdb table lists in-frame clones only, not all of them. The table shows over a million clones, with more than 75% occurring only once. The specimen was memory CD4+ T cells from PBMCs. These receptors came from a man younger than 35 in good health. Some clones in this sample may be carry-over from other donors' samples. CDR3s include the opening cysteine and the closing phenylalanine or tryptophan. The order of the fields is D gene, clone size, J gene, V gene, CDR3 DNA, CDR3 protein. D genes are given only for firm matches. Some rows have no size entry. The others give once, few or many, or a class for an expanded clone.

D: -; size: -; J: TRBJ1-2; V: TRBV27; DNA: TGTGCCAGCAGTCCAGTAAGACAGGCTCCCGGCTACACCTTC; CDR3: CASSPVRQAPGYTF
D: -; size: -; J: TRBJ2-1; V: TRBV9; DNA: TGTGCCAGCAGCCTTCGACCAGGGTGGGGGGAGCAGTTCTTC; CDR3: CASSLRPGWGEQFF
D: TRBD1; size: -; J: TRBJ2-2; V: TRBV29-1; DNA: TGCAGCGTTGTGACAGGGTCCACCGGGGAGCTGTTTTTT; CDR3: CSVVTGSTGELFF
D: TRBD1; size: -; J: TRBJ1-2; V: TRBV28; DNA: TGTGCCAGCAGTTTGGGACAGGGGGCGCTGGGAGGCTACACCTTC; CDR3: CASSLGQGALGGYTF
D: TRBD1; size: -; J: TRBJ1-3; V: TRBV28; DNA: TGTGCCAGCAGTTTATTGCAGGGGGATTTTGGAAACACCATATATTTT; CDR3: CASSLLQGDFGNTIYF
D: TRBD1; size: few; J: TRBJ2-3; V: TRBV14; DNA: TGTGCCAGCAGCCAACGGACAGGTGGGAACACAGATACGCAGTATTTT; CDR3: CASSQRTGGNTDTQYF
D: TRBD1; size: many; J: TRBJ1-2; V: TRBV15; DNA: TGTGCCACCAGCAGAGAGTTCCGGGACAGGGATGGCTACACCTTC; CDR3: CATSREFRDRDGYTF
D: TRBD2; size: -; J: TRBJ2-7; V: TRBV28; DNA: TGTGCCAGCAGTCAATCCGCATATTTTAGCGGGAGGGCTTATGGGTTCGGGGAGCAGTACTTC; CDR3: CASSQSAYFSGRAYGFGEQYF
D: -; size: few; J: TRBJ1-1; V: TRBV29-1; DNA: TGCAGCCACAAGAGAGGTCCCACTGAAGCTTTCTTT; CDR3: CSHKRGPTEAFF
D: TRBD1; size: -; J: TRBJ2-6; V: TRBV7-2; DNA: TGTGCCAGCAGCTCCTCAGGGGGCTCCGGGGCCAACGTCCTGACTTTC; CDR3: CASSSSGGSGANVLTF
D: -; size: few; J: TRBJ2-5; V: TRBV5-1; DNA: TGCGCCAGCAGCTTGGGGTTCGTGCGATCCGGGGAGACCCAGTACTTC; CDR3: CASSLGFVRSGETQYF
D: TRBD2; size: -; J: TRBJ2-2; V: TRBV7-6; DNA: TGTGCCAGCAGCTCGGGACTAGCGGGGAGTTCGAACACCGGGGAGCTGTTTTTT; CDR3: CASSSGLAGSSNTGELFF
D: TRBD2; size: -; J: TRBJ2-3; V: TRBV5-4; DNA: TGTGCCAGCAGAGGGAGGGTCCACACAGATACGCAGTATTTT; CDR3: CASRGRVHTDTQYF
D: TRBD1; size: few; J: TRBJ2-7; V: TRBV18; DNA: TGTGCCAGCTCGGCCAGGGGCGGGACAGGTCTCTCCTACGAGCAGTACTTC; CDR3: CASSARGGTGLSYEQYF
D: TRBD2; size: -; J: TRBJ2-7; V: TRBV5-1; DNA: TGCGCCAGCAGCCGCGGGGGGGCCTACGAGCAGTACTTC; CDR3: CASSRGGAYEQYF
D: -; size: -; J: TRBJ2-5; V: TRBV18; DNA: TGTGCCAGCTCAGGACTTTTCCAAGAGACCCAGTACTTC; CDR3: CASSGLFQETQYF
D: TRBD2; size: few; J: TRBJ2-1; V: TRBV11-2; DNA: TGTGCCAGCAGCTTGCGTCTAGCGGAGAGCTCCTACAATGAGCAGTTCTTC; CDR3: CASSLRLAESSYNEQFF
D: TRBD1; size: -; J: TRBJ2-5; V: TRBV5-1; DNA: TGCGCCAGCAGCTCGGGACAGGGACAAGAGACCCAGTACTTC; CDR3: CASSSGQGQETQYF
D: -; size: once; J: TRBJ2-3; V: TRBV18; DNA: TGTGCCAGCTCACGAGGTAGTCTTAAAGATACGCAGTATTTT; CDR3: CASSRGSLKDTQYF
D: -; size: -; J: TRBJ2-5; V: TRBV20-1; DNA: TGCAGTGGGAAGGCAGAGACCCAGTACTTC; CDR3: CSGKAETQYF
D: TRBD1; size: few; J: TRBJ2-5; V: TRBV7-7; DNA: TGTGCCAGCAGCTTAGCCACAGGGGATGGAGAGACCCAGTACTTC; CDR3: CASSLATGDGETQYF
D: TRBD1; size: few; J: TRBJ1-2; V: TRBV6-1; DNA: TGTGCCGGCCGACAGGGGAACGACTATGGCTACACCTTC; CDR3: CAGRQGNDYGYTF
D: -; size: -; J: TRBJ2-2; V: TRBV2; DNA: TGTGCCAGCAGTGAAGAGGGAGGTCAGGGCGGGGAGCTGTTTTTT; CDR3: CASSEEGGQGGELFF
D: -; size: -; J: TRBJ1-4; V: TRBV25-1; DNA: TGTGCCAGCAGCGACCCCACAAGGGGGGCCATCAATGAAAAACTGTTTTTT; CDR3: CASSDPTRGAINEKLFF
D: TRBD1; size: -; J: TRBJ1-3; V: TRBV5-1; DNA: TGCGCCAGCAGCTACGGACAGGGAAGAGGAAACACCATATATTTT; CDR3: CASSYGQGRGNTIYF
D: -; size: -; J: TRBJ1-2; V: TRBV6-1; DNA: TGTGCCAGCAGTGAAGCAGGGGGAGGAGAAGGCTACACCTTC; CDR3: CASSEAGGGEGYTF
D: TRBD1; size: -; J: TRBJ1-1; V: TRBV27; DNA: TGTGCCAGCAGCCCGGGACAGGGGATGAACACTGAAGCTTTCTTT; CDR3: CASSPGQGMNTEAFF
D: -; size: -; J: TRBJ1-2; V: TRBV7-6; DNA: TGTGCCAGCAGCCGAAACCCGATGGGGGATGGCTACACCTTC; CDR3: CASSRNPMGDGYTF
D: -; size: -; J: TRBJ1-3; V: TRBV5-6; DNA: TGTGCCAGCAGCTTGCGGGGGCCAGGAAACACCATATATTTT; CDR3: CASSLRGPGNTIYF
D: -; size: -; J: TRBJ2-3; V: TRBV2; DNA: TGTGCCAGCAGTCAGGATAGCACAGATACGCAGTATTTT; CDR3: CASSQDSTDTQYF
D: TRBD1; size: -; J: TRBJ1-2; V: TRBV19; DNA: TGTGCCAGTAGATCCGGACAGGGGGTAGGCGATGGCTACACCTTC; CDR3: CASRSGQGVGDGYTF
D: -; size: -; J: TRBJ1-3; V: TRBV29-1; DNA: TGCAGCGTACAGAGCTCTGGAAACACCATATATTTT; CDR3: CSVQSSGNTIYF
D: TRBD1; size: -; J: TRBJ2-7; V: TRBV29-1; DNA: TGCAGCGTGGCAGTGGGTCCGGACAGGGGCTCCGAGCAGTACTTC; CDR3: CSVAVGPDRGSEQYF
D: -; size: few; J: TRBJ1-1; V: TRBV19; DNA: TGTGCCAGTAGTATTCCCCGGTCCACTGAAGCTTTCTTT; CDR3: CASSIPRSTEAFF
D: -; size: -; J: TRBJ2-5; V: TRBV5-6; DNA: TGTGCCAGCAGCTTGGCCTCACCCCCCGGGACACACCAAGAGACCCAGTACTTC; CDR3: CASSLASPPGTHQETQYF
D: -; size: -; J: TRBJ2-3; V: TRBV28; DNA: TGTGCCAGCAGTTTGGGTTGGGGGCGCGGGGCAGATACGCAGTATTTT; CDR3: CASSLGWGRGADTQYF